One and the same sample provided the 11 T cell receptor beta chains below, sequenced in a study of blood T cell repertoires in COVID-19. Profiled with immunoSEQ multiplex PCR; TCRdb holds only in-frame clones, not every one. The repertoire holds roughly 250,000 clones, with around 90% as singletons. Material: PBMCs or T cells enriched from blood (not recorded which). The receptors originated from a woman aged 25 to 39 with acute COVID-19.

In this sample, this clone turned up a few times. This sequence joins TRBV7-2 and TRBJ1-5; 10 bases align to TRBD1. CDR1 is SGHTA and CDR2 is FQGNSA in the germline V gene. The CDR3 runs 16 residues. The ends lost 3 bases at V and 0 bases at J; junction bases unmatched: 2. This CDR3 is CASSFDRGLSNQPQHF. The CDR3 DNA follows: TGTGCCAGCAGCTTCGACAGGGGGCTTAGCAATCAGCCCCAGCATTTT.

The CDR3 DNA reads as TGCGCCAGCAGCCAACTCCAGGGGGGCAGGACTGAAGCTTTCTTT. Protein: CASSQLQGGRTEAFF. The chain has TRBV4-1 and TRBJ1-1, with 7 bases identical to TRBD1. The CDR3 contains 15 residues. Germline V CDR1 and CDR2: MGHRA, YSYEKL. V was pared by 2 bases and J by 5 bases, with 8 bases of the junction left unmatched.

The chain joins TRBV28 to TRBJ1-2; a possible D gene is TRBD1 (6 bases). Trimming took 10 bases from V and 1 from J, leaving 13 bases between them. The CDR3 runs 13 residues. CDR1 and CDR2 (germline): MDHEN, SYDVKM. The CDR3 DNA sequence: TGTGCCATACACGACAGGAGTAACTATGGCTACACCTTC. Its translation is CAIHDRSNYGYTF.

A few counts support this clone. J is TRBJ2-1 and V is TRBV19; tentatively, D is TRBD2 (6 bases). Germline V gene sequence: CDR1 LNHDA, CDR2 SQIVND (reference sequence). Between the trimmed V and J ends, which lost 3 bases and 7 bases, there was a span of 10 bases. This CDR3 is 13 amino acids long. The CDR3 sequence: CASSIGGLNEQFF. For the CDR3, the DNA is TGTGCCAGTAGTATTGGGGGGTTAAATGAGCAGTTCTTC.

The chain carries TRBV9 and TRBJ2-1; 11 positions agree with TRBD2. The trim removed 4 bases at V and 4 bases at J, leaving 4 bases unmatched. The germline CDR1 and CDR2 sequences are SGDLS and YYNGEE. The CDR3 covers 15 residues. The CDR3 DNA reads TGTGCCAGCAGCCAGACTAGCGGGGAGTACAATGAGCAGTTCTTC. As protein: CASSQTSGEYNEQFF.

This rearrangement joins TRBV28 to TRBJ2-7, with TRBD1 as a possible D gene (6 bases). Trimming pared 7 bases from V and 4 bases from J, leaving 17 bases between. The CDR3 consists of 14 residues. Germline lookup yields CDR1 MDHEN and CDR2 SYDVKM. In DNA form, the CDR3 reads TGTGCCAGCATAGGGGGAACAGGGATTTACGAGCAGTACTTC. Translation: CASIGGTGIYEQYF.

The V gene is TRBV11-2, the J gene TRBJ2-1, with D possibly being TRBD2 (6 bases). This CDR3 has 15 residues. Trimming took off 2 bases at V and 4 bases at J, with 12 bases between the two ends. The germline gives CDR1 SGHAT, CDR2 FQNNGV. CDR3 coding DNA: TGTGCCAGCAGCTTAATGCTCGGGAGTTACAATGAGCAGTTCTTC. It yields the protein CASSLMLGSYNEQFF. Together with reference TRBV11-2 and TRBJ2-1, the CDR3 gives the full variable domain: EAGVAQSPRYKIIEKRQSVAFWCNPISGHATLYWYQQILGQGPKLLIQFQNNGVVDDSQLPKDRFSAERLKGVDSTLKIQPAKLEDSAVYLCASSLMLGSYNEQFFGPGTRLTVL.

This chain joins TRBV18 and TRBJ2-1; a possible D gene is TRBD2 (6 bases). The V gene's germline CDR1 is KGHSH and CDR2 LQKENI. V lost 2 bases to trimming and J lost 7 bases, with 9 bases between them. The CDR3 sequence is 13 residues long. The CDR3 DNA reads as TGTGCCAGCTCACCATCCCGGGAGAATGAGCAGTTCTTC. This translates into CASSPSRENEQFF.

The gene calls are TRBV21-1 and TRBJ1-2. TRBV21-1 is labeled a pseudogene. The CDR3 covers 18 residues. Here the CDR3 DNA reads TGTGCCAGCAGCAAAGGGACTGGTCGGGAGAGGGACGGGCGCGGCTACACCTTC. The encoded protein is CASSKGTGRERDGRGYTF.

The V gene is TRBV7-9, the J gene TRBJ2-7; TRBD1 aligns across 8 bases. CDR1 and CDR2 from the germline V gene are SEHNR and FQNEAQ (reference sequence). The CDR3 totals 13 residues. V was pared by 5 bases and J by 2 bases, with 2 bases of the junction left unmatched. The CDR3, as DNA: TGTGCCAGCAGCCAGGGGGCGACCTACGAGCAGTACTTC. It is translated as CASSQGATYEQYF.

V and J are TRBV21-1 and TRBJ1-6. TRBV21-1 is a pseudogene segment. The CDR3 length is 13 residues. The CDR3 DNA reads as TGTGCCAGCAGCAAAGGATCGGGTTCACCCCTCCACTTT. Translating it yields CASSKGSGSPLHF.